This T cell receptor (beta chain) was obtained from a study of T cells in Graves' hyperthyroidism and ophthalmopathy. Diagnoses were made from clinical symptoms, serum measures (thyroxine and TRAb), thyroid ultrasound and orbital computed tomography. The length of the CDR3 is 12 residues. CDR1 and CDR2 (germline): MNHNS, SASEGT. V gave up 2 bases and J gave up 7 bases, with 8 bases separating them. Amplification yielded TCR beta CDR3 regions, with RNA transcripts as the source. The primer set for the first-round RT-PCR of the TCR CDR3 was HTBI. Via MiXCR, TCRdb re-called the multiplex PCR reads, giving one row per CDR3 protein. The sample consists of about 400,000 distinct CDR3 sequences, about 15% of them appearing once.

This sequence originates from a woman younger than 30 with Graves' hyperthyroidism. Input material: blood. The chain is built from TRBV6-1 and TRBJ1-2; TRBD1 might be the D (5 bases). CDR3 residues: CASSELGVGYTF. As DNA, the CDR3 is TGTGCCAGCAGTGAATTAGGGGTTGGCTACACCTTC.